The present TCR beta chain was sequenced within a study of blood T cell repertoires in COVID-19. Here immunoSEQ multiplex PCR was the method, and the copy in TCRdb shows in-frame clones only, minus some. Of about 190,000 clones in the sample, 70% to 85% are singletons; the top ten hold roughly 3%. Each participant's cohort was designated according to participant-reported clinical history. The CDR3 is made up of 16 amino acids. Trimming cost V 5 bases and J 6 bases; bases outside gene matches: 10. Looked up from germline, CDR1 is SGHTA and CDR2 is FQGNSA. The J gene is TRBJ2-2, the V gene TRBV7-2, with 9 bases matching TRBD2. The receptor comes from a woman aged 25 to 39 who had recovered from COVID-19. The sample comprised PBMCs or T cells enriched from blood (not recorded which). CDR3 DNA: TGTGCCAGCAGCCGTATGACTAGCGGAGGGGCCGGGGAGCTGTTTTTT. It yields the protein CASSRMTSGGAGELFF.